Below are 20 T cell receptor beta chains sequenced from a single sample in a study of blood T cell repertoires in COVID-19. Produced via immunoSEQ multiplex PCR; TCRdb's table is partial and in-frame only. The sample shows approximately 56,000 clones, approximately 89% of them seen only once. Sequenced material: peripheral blood. The receptors originated from a man older than 75 with active or convalescent COVID-19.

This clone occurred a few times. This chain connects TRBV7-2 to TRBJ2-7; TRBD1 matches at 10 bases. This CDR3 is built from 15 residues. Germline trimming cut 1 base from V and 4 bases from J; bases unmatched to any gene: 4. Germline CDR1 SGHTA, CDR2 FQGNSA. Written as DNA, the CDR3 is TGTGCCAGCAGCTTAGGGGGACAGGGGTTATACGAGCAGTACTTC. Protein sequence: CASSLGGQGLYEQYF. The whole variable domain, filled in from reference TRBV7-2 and TRBJ2-7, reads GAGVSQSPSNKVTEKGKDVELRCDPISGHTALYWYRQSLGQGLEFLIYFQGNSAPDKSGLPSDRFSAERTGGSVSTLTIQRTQQEDSAVYLCASSLGGQGLYEQYFGPGTRLTVT.

The chain combines TRBV10-3 with TRBJ2-5; TRBD1 agrees at 8 bases. The junction had 8 bases not matched to a gene; V was cut back by 4 bases and J by 4 bases. The CDR3 is 15 residues long. CDR1 is ENHRY and CDR2 is SYGVKD in the germline V gene. The CDR3 nucleotides are TGTGCCATCAGTGTTAGGCCAGGGGGCGGAGAGACCCAGTACTTC. Amino acids: CAISVRPGGGETQYF.

The V call is TRBV28, the J call TRBJ1-2, with 7 bases that match TRBD1. The junction had 10 bases not matched to a gene; V was cut back by 5 bases and J by 7 bases. Per germline, CDR1 MDHEN and CDR2 SYDVKM. The CDR3 has 14 residues. CDR3 DNA: TGTGCCAGCAGTCCCCCGACAGGGCAACCTGGCTACACCTTC. Amino acid sequence: CASSPPTGQPGYTF.

The V gene is TRBV28, the J gene TRBJ2-7, with 9 bases lining up with TRBD1. Losses at the gene ends were 2 bases for V and 4 bases for J; bases not matched to a gene: 3. CDR1 MDHEN and CDR2 SYDVKM come from the germline V gene. CDR3 length equals 14 residues. The CDR3 loop is CASSLGTGFYEQYF. The CDR3 nucleotides are TGTGCCAGCAGTTTAGGGACAGGGTTTTACGAGCAGTACTTC.

The chain has TRBV29-1 and TRBJ1-2, with 8 bases lining up with TRBD1. This CDR3 comprises 13 residues. Germline values: CDR1 SQVTM, CDR2 ANQGSEA. The trim removed 4 bases at V and 6 bases at J, leaving 7 bases unmatched. The CDR3 region is CSVVTGGPNGYTF. DNA of the CDR3: TGCAGCGTTGTCACAGGGGGACCTAATGGCTACACCTTC. The variable domain in full, completed from reference TRBV29-1 and TRBJ1-2, reads SAVISQKPSRDICQRGTSLTIQCQVDSQVTMMFWYRQQPGQSLTLIATANQGSEATYESGFVIDKFPISRPNLTFSTLTVSNMSPEDSSIYLCSVVTGGPNGYTFGSGTRLTVV.

The chain joins TRBV14 to TRBJ2-7; 11 positions agree with TRBD1. V lost 1 base to trimming and J lost 5 bases; unmatched junction nucleotides: 10. Germline loops: CDR1 SGHDN, CDR2 FVKESK. CDR3 size: 17 residues. CDR3: CASSQVGQGARRNEQYF. The CDR3 region has the DNA TGTGCCAGCAGCCAAGTCGGACAGGGGGCGAGGAGAAACGAGCAGTACTTC.

The table lists this clone with a few counts. This rearrangement joins TRBV7-9 to TRBJ1-1; 8 bases map to TRBD1. After removal of 5 bases from V and 5 bases from J, the junction contained 10 bases not matched to a gene. CDR1 and CDR2 from the germline V gene are SEHNR and FQNEAQ (reference sequence). The length of the CDR3 is 15 residues. CDR3 in DNA: TGTGCCAGCAGCGACCGGACAGGGAGTGGGACTGAAGCTTTCTTT. Residues: CASSDRTGSGTEAFF.

The rearrangement uses TRBV7-6 and TRBJ1-6, with D tentatively TRBD1 (5 bases). Germline loops: CDR1 SGHVS, CDR2 FNYEAQ. The CDR3 is 16 residues long. V was cut by 1 base and J by 8 bases, with 15 bases left in between. CDR3 in amino acids: CASSLGGSGVDSPLHF. CDR3 sequence (DNA): TGTGCCAGCAGCTTAGGGGGCTCGGGAGTGGATTCACCCCTCCACTTT.

J is TRBJ1-2 and V is TRBV28, with D possibly being TRBD1 (5 bases). With 2 bases removed from V and 1 base from J, the gap between germline ends came to 11 bases. The CDR3 contains 15 residues. Germline CDR1 and CDR2: MDHEN and SYDVKM. The CDR3 sequence: CASSLAGKFNYGYTF. As DNA, the CDR3 is TGTGCCAGCAGTTTAGCAGGGAAGTTTAACTATGGCTACACCTTC.

The V and J genes are TRBV23-1 and TRBJ2-3, with 8 bases identical to TRBD1. TRBV23-1 is recorded as an ORF, its role being uncertain. Trimming cost V 3 bases and J 2 bases; bases outside gene matches: 10. The CDR3 is 17 residues long. The CDR3 here is CASSQIRDRLSTDTQYF. CDR3 nucleotides: TGCGCCAGCAGTCAGATCCGGGACAGGCTTTCCACAGATACGCAGTATTTT.

The rearrangement links TRBV28 to TRBJ1-1; TRBD1 might be the D (6 bases). There are 13 residues in the CDR3. Trimming stripped 10 bases from V and 1 base from J, with 13 bases between. Germline V gene lookup returns CDR1 MDHEN and CDR2 SYDVKM. The CDR3 is CAIQRDKNTEAFF. For the CDR3, the DNA is TGTGCCATCCAACGGGACAAGAACACTGAAGCTTTCTTT.

The chain joins TRBV21-1 to TRBJ1-5; TRBD1 is taken as the D call from the table, unchecked against the DNA. TRBV21-1 is tagged as a pseudogene. This CDR3 has 14 amino acids. This CDR3 is CASSAWTVNQPQHF. The CDR3 DNA is TGTGCCAGCAGCGCCTGGACAGTCAATCAGCCCCAGCATTTT.

The V call is TRBV5-4, the J call TRBJ2-1; 9 bases are shared with TRBD2. With V trimmed by 4 bases and J by 9 bases, 11 bases remained unmatched. The CDR3 is made up of 15 amino acids. The germline CDR1 and CDR2 sequences are SGHNT and YYREEE (reference sequence). The CDR3 here is CASSPRGGGASEQFF. The CDR3 DNA is TGTGCCAGCAGCCCGAGGGGCGGGGGGGCCTCTGAGCAGTTCTTC.

The V and J genes are TRBV21-1 and TRBJ1-2; TRBD1 is taken as the D call from the table, unchecked against the DNA. TRBV21-1 is a known pseudogene. The CDR3 loop spans 15 amino acids. The CDR3 loop reads CASSNRKGGRYGYTF. CDR3 in DNA: TGTGCCAGCAGCAACCGTAAAGGGGGCAGGTATGGCTACACCTTC.

The V gene is TRBV7-2, the J gene TRBJ2-3; 11 positions agree with TRBD1. Looked up from germline, CDR1 is SGHTA and CDR2 is FQGNSA. The CDR3 length is 16 residues. Trimming removed 1 base from V and 3 bases from J; junction bases left unmatched: 3. CDR3 in DNA: TGTGCCAGCAGCTTAGTGGGGACAGGGGGGACAGATACGCAGTATTTT. Translation gives CASSLVGTGGTDTQYF.

The CDR3 DNA is TGTGCCAGCAGCTTAGCGGGGAGCGGGGAGCAGTACTTC. It codes for CASSLAGSGEQYF. The chain joins TRBV11-3 to TRBJ2-7; possible D gene TRBD2, 6 bases. In germline, CDR1 is SGHNT, CDR2 YENEEA. The CDR3 length is 13 residues. Trimming took 1 base from V and 7 from J, leaving 11 bases between them.

This chain uses TRBV6-2 or TRBV6-3 with TRBJ1-5; D unclear. The CDR3 totals 19 residues. CDR1 MNHEY and CDR2 SVGEGT come from the germline V gene. V was trimmed by 6 bases and J by 0 bases, leaving 24 bases between them. As DNA, the CDR3 is TGTGCCAGCAGCCCTTCGCGCAGGAGGAAGGCGATTAGCAATCAGCCCCAGCATTTT. Amino acid sequence: CASSPSRRRKAISNQPQHF.

The table lists this clone with a few counts. This rearrangement joins TRBV19 to TRBJ1-5, with a weak D call TRBD1 (6 bases). Trimming stripped 7 bases from V and 0 bases from J, with 13 bases between. The germline V gene encodes CDR1 LNHDA and CDR2 SQIVND (reference sequence). CDR3 length equals 15 residues. CDR3 sequence: CASNSQGYSNQPQHF. DNA of the CDR3: TGTGCCAGTAACTCACAGGGATATAGCAATCAGCCCCAGCATTTT.

CDR3 sequence: CASSVELAGLEQYF. The DNA of the CDR3 is TGTGCCAGCAGCGTAGAACTAGCGGGACTCGAGCAGTACTTC. The rearrangement uses TRBV9 and TRBJ2-7, with TRBD2 matching 10 bases. Germline V CDR1 and CDR2: SGDLS, YYNGEE. V dropped 0 bases and J dropped 6; count of bases not matched to a gene: 3. The CDR3 runs 14 residues.

The chain couples TRBV7-9 to TRBJ1-1; D gene ambiguous. The CDR3 is made up of 14 amino acids. Between the trimmed V and J ends, which lost 4 bases and 1 base, there was a span of 10 bases. Germline V gene data show CDR1 as SEHNR and CDR2 as FQNEAQ (reference sequence). CDR3: CASSSRGENTEAFF. Here the CDR3 DNA reads TGTGCCAGCAGCTCCCGCGGGGAGAACACTGAAGCTTTCTTT.